This T cell receptor beta chain was obtained from a study of cytomegalovirus exposure and HLA in healthy donors. Turning to this clone: The antigen is unknown. A junction boundary mismatches the germline segment, possibly from a read error.

This CDR3 contains 13 residues. Germline V gene data show CDR1 as SSHAT and CDR2 as FNYEAQ (reference sequence). Overall study findings and caveats: As a later analysis showed, a missense DCLRE1C variant was linked to trimming of TCR beta V- and J-genes. HLA restriction was apparent for most CMV-associated TCR beta chains in a later analysis.

The primer mix had 60 Vbeta and 13 Jbeta primers. Profiling relied on immunoSEQ multiplex PCR, and the TCRdb table lists in-frame clones only, not all of them. The record lists nearly 35,000 clones, of which the ten most abundant hold about 3.4%. The sample was PBMCs. The chain carries TRBV7-7 and TRBJ2-1; 9 nucleotides line up with TRBD1. This clonotype was sampled from a middle-aged woman in good health and CMV-seropositive. Here the CDR3 reads CASSLGDRAEQFF. CDR3 nucleotide sequence: TGTGCTAGCAGCTTAGGGGACAGGGCTGAGCAGTTCTTC.